This T cell receptor (beta chain) comes out of a study of human T cells and chemical hapten exposure. This clonotype was seen more than once but under ten times. V lost 4 bases and J 13 bases, leaving 20 bases between the germline ends. The length of the CDR3 is 13 residues. Germline values: CDR1 SGDLS, CDR2 YYNGEE. Time point described: pre-sensitization, week 0. Sample treatment: therapeutic diphenylcyclopropenone sensitization with weekly scalp DPC. Each CDR3 protein gets one entry after TCRdb re-called the RACE reads with MiXCR. The sample carries around 300,000 distinct CDR3 sequences, roughly 7.7% recorded once.

This receptor was identified in a man aged 18 to 29 with alopecia areata. Some clones in this sample may be carry-over from other donors' samples. This chain links TRBV9 with TRBJ1-2; a possible D gene is TRBD1 (5 bases). Sequences were derived from whole blood, sampled in connection with sensitization to the hapten diphenylcyclopropenone (DPC). The CDR3 DNA sequence: TGTGCCAGCAGCCCACCCCTTTGGGGACTGGTCACCTTC. It is translated as CASSPPLWGLVTF.